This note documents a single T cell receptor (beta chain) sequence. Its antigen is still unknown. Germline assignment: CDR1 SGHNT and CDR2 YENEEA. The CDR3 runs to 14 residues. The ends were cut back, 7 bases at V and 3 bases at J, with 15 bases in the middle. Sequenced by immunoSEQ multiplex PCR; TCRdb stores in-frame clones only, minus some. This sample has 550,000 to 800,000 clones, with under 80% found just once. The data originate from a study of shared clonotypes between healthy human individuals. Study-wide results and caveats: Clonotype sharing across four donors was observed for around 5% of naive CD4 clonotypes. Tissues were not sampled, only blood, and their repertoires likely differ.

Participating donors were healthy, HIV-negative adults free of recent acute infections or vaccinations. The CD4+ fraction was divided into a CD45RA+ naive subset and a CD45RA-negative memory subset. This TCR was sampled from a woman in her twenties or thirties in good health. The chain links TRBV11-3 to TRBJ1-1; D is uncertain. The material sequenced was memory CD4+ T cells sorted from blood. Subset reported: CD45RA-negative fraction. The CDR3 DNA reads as TGTGCCAGCACCGAATTGCCGTGGGACACTGAAGCTTTCTTT. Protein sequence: CASTELPWDTEAFF.